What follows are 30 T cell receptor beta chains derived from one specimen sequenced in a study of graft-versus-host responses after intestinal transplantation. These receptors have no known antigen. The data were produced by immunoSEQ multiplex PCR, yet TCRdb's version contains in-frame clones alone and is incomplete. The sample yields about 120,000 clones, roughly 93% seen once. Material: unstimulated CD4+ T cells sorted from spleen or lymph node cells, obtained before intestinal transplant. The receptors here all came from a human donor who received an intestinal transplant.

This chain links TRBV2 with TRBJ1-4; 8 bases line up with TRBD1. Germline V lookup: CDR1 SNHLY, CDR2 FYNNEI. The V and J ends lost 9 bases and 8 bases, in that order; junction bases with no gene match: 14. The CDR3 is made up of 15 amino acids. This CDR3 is CASKYPGTGGEKLFF. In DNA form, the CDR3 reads TGTGCCAGTAAATATCCCGGGACAGGAGGAGAAAAACTGTTTTTT.

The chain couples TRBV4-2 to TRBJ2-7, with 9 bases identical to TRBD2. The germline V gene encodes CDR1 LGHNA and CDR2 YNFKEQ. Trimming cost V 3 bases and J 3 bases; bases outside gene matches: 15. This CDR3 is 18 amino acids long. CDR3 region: CASSQGIAGVRLGYEQYF. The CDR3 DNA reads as TGTGCCAGCAGCCAGGGGATAGCGGGAGTTAGGCTGGGCTACGAGCAGTACTTC.

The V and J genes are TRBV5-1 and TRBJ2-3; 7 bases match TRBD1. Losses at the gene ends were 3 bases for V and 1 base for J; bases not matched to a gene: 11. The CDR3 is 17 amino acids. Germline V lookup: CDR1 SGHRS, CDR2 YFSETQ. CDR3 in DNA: TGCGCCAGCAGCTCAGCTACAGGGGAAGGAGGCACAGATACGCAGTATTTT. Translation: CASSSATGEGGTDTQYF.

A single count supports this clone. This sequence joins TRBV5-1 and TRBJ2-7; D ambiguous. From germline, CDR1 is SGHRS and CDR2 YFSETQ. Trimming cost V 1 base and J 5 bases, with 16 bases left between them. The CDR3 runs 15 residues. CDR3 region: CASSLLGRPTDEQYF. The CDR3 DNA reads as TGCGCCAGCAGCTTGCTGGGAAGGCCTACGGACGAGCAGTACTTC.

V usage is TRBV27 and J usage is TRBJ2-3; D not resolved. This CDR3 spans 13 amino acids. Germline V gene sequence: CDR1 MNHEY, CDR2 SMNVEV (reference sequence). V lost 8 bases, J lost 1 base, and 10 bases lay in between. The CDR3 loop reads CASLRSGTDTQYF. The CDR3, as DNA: TGTGCCAGCTTAAGGTCGGGCACAGATACGCAGTATTTT.

The CDR3 sequence: CATRLVGTGELFF. CDR3 DNA: TGTGCCACCCGACTAGTCGGGACCGGGGAGCTGTTTTTT. The chain recombines TRBV15 with TRBJ2-2, with a weak D call TRBD2 (6 bases). In germline, CDR1 is LNHNV, CDR2 YYDKDF (reference sequence). This CDR3 is 13 amino acids long. Trimming took 8 bases from V and 5 from J, leaving 12 bases between them.

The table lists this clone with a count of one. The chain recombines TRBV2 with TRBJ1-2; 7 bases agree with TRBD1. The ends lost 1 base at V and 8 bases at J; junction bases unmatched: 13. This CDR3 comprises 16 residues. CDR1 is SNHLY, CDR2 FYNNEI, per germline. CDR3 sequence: CASSEVGRRQGDGYTF. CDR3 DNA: TGTGCCAGCAGTGAAGTAGGGAGGCGTCAGGGGGACGGCTACACCTTC.

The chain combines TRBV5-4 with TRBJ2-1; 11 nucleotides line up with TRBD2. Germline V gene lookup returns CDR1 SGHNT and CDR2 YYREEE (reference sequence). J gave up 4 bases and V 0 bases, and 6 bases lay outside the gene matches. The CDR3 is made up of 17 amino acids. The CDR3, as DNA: TGTGCCAGCAGCTTGGCCCTGACTAGCGGGGCATACAATGAGCAGTTCTTC. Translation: CASSLALTSGAYNEQFF.

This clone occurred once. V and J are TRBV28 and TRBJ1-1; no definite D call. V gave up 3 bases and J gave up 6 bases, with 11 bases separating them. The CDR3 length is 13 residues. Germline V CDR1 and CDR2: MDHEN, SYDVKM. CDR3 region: CASSLRRVPEAFF. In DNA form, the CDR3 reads TGTGCCAGCAGTTTGAGAAGGGTCCCTGAAGCTTTCTTT.

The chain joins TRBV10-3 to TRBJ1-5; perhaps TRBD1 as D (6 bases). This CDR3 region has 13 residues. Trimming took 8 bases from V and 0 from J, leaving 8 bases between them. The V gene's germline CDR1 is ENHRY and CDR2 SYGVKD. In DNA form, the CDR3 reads TGTGCCATCCGGGACACTAGCAATCAGCCCCAGCATTTT. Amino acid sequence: CAIRDTSNQPQHF.

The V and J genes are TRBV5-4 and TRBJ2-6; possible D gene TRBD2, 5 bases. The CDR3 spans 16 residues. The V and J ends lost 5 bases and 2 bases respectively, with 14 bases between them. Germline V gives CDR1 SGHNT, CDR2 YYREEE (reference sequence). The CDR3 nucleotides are TGTGCCAGCAGACCTACACCCGGGGCTGGGGCCAACGTCCTGACTTTC. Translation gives CASRPTPGAGANVLTF.

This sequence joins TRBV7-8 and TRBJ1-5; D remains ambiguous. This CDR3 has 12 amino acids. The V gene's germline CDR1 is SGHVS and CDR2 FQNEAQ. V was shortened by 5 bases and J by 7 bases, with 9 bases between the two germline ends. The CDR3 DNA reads TGTGCCAGCAGCCCGGGGTGGCAGCCCCAGCATTTT. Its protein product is CASSPGWQPQHF.

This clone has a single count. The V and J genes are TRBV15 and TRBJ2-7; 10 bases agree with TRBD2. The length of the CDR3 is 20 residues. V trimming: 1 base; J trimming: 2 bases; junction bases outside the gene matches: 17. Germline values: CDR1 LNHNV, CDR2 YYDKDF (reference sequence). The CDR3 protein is CATSRGPGRAGGLQTYEQYF. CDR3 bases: TGTGCCACCAGCAGAGGCCCCGGGCGAGCGGGAGGGCTACAGACCTACGAGCAGTACTTC.

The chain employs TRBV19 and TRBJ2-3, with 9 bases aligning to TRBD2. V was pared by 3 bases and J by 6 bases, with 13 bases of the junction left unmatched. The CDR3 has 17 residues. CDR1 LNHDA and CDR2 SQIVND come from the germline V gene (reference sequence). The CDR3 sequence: CASSMWREGRKSDTQYF. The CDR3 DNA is TGTGCCAGTAGTATGTGGCGGGAGGGCCGCAAATCGGATACGCAGTATTTT.

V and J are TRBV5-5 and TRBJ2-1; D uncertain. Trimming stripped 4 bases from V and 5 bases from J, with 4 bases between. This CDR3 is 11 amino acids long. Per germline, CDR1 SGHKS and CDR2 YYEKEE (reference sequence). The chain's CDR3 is CASSPHNEQFF. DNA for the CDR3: TGTGCCAGCAGCCCCCACAATGAGCAGTTCTTC.

In DNA form, the CDR3 reads TGTGCCAGCAGCCCCCAAGCCGGGGCGGCGGAGACCCAGTACTTC. It specifies CASSPQAGAAETQYF. V usage is TRBV7-3 and J usage is TRBJ2-5, with D perhaps assigned TRBD1 or TRBD2 (5 bases each). V was clipped by 5 bases and J by 5 bases, with 18 bases between them. The CDR3 runs 15 residues. In germline, CDR1 is SGHTA, CDR2 FQGTGA.

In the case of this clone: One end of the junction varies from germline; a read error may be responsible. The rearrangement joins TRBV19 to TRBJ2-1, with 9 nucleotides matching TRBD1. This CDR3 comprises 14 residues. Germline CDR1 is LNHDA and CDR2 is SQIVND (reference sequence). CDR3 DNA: TGTGCCAGTAGCATAGACAGGGGGGTAGGTGAGCAGTTCTTC. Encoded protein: CASSIDRGVGEQFF.

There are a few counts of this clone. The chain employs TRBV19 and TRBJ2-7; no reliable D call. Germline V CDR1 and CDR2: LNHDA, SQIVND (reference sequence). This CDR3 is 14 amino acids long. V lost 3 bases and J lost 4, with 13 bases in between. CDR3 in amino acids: CASSMSQLFYEQYF. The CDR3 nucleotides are TGTGCCAGTAGTATGTCACAGTTGTTTTACGAGCAGTACTTC.

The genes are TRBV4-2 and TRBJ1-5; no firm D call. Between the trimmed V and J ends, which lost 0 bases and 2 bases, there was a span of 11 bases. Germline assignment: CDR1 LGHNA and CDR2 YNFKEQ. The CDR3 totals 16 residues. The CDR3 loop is CASSQDRTGRNQPQHF. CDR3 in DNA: TGTGCCAGCAGCCAAGACAGGACGGGCCGCAATCAGCCCCAGCATTTT.

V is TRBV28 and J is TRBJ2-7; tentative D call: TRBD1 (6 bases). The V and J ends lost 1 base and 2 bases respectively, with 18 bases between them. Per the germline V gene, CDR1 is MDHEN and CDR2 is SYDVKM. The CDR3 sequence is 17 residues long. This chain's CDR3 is CASSLYIYHTGTYEQYF. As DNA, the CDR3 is TGTGCCAGCAGTTTATATATATATCACACAGGGACCTACGAGCAGTACTTC.

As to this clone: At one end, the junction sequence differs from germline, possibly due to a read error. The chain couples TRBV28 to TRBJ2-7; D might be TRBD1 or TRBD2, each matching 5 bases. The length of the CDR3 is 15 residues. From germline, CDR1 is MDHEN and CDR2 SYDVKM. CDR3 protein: CATSLNGARSYEQYF. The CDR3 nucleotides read TGTGCCACCAGTTTAAACGGGGCCCGCTCCTACGAGCAGTACTTC.

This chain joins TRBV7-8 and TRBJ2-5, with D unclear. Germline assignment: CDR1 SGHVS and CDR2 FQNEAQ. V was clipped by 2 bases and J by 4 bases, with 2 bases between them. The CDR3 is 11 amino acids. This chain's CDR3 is CASSLLETQYF. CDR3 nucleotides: TGTGCCAGCAGCTTACTAGAGACCCAGTACTTC.

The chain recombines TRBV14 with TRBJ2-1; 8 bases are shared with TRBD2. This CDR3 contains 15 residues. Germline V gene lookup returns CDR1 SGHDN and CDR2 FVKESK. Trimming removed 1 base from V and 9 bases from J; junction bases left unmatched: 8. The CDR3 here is CASSQGGLGSSEQFF. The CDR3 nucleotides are TGTGCCAGCAGCCAAGGGGGACTAGGATCCAGTGAGCAGTTCTTC.

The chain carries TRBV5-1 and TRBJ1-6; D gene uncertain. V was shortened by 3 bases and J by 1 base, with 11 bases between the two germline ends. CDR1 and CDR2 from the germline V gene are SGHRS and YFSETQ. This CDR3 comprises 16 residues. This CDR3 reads CASSYPDKSYNSPLHF. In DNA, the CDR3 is TGCGCCAGCAGCTACCCCGACAAGTCCTATAATTCACCCCTCCACTTT.

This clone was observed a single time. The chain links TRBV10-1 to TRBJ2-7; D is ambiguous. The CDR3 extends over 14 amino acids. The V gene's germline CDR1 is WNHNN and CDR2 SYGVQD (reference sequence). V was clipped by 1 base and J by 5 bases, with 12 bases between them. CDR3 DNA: TGCGCCAGCAGTGAGTGGAACGTAAGACACGAGCAGTACTTC. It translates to CASSEWNVRHEQYF.

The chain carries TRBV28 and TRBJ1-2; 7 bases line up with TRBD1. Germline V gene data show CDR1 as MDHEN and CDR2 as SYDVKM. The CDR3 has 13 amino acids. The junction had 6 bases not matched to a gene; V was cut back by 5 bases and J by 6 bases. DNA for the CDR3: TGTGCCAGCAGTGGCCCGACAGGGAATGGCTACACCTTC. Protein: CASSGPTGNGYTF.

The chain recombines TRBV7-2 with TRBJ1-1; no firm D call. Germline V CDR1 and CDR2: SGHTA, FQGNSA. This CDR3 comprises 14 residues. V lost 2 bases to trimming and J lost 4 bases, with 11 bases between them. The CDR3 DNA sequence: TGTGCCAGCAGCTTAACGGGTTGGGGCACTGAAGCTTTCTTT. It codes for CASSLTGWGTEAFF.

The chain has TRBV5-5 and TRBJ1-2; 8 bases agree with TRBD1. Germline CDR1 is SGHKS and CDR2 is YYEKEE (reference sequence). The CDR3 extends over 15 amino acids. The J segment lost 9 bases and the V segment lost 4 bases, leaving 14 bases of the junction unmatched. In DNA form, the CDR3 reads TGTGCCAGCAGCGGACAGGGAAGACCCGGAATCCGCTACACCTTC. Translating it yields CASSGQGRPGIRYTF.

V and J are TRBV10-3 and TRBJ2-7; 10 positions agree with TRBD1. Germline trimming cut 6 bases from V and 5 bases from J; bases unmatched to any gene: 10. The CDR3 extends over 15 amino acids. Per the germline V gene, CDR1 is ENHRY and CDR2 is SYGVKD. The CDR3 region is CAIRSGTGVYNEQYF. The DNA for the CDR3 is TGTGCCATCAGATCCGGGACAGGGGTTTACAACGAGCAGTACTTC.

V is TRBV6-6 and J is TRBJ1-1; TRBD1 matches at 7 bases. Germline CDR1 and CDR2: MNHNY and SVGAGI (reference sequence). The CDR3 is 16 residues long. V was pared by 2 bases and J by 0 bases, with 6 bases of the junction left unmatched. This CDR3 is CASSYPRQGMNTEAFF. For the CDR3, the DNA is TGTGCCAGCAGTTACCCTCGACAGGGAATGAACACTGAAGCTTTCTTT.